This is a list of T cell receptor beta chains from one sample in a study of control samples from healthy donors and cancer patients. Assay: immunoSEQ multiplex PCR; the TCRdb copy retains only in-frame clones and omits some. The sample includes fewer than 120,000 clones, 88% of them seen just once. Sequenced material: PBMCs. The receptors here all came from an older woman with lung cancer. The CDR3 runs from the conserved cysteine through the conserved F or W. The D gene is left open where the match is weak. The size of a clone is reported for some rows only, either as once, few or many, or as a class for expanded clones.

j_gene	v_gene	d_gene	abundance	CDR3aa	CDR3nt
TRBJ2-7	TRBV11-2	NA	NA	CASSLFGGNEQYF	TGTGCCAGCAGCTTATTTGGTGGGAACGAGCAGTACTTC
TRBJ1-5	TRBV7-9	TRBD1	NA	CASSSGDRVQPQHF	TGTGCCAGCAGCTCTGGGGACAGAGTGCAGCCCCAGCATTTT
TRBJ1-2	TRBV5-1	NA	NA	CASSIGTDYYGYTF	TGCGCCAGCAGCATAGGGACGGATTATTATGGCTACACCTTC
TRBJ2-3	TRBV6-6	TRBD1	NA	CASNPRDSSTDTQYF	TGTGCCAGCAACCCGAGGGACAGTAGCACAGATACGCAGTATTTT
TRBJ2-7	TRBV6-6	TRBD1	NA	CASSYGQGLAYEQYF	TGTGCCAGCAGTTACGGACAGGGGTTGGCCTACGAGCAGTACTTC
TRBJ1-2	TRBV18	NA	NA	CASSPHPGGGDGYTF	TGTGCCAGCTCACCACACCCTGGGGGAGGCGATGGCTACACCTTC
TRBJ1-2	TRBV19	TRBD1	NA	CASSISTGRNYGYTF	TGTGCCAGTAGTATCTCGACAGGGCGAAACTATGGCTACACCTTC
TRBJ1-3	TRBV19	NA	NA	CASFTVLPGNTIYF	TGTGCCAGTTTCACAGTTCTCCCTGGAAACACCATATATTTT
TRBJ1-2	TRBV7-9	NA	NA	CASSLSPTNYGYTF	TGTGCCAGCAGCTTATCACCTACTAACTATGGCTACACCTTC
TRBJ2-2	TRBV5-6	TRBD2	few	CASSLLVGVAGTNTGELFF	TGTGCCAGCAGCTTGTTGGTCGGAGTAGCGGGGACGAACACCGGGGAGCTGTTTTTT
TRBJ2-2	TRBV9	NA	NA	CASSLSDGDTGELFF	TGTGCCAGCAGCCTCTCCGACGGGGACACCGGGGAGCTGTTTTTT
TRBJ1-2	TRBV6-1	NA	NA	CASSEERPRTF	TGTGCCAGCAGTGAAGAGAGGCCACGAACCTTC
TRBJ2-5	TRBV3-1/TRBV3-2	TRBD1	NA	CASSLPSATGGETQYF	TGTGCCAGCAGCCTTCCGTCGGCGACAGGGGGGGAGACCCAGTACTTC
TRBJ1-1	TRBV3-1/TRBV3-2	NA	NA	CASSQDVGRGTEAFF	TGTGCCAGCAGCCAAGATGTTGGTAGGGGCACTGAAGCTTTCTTT
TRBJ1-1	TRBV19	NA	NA	CASSAGGSGVRNTEAFF	TGTGCCAGTTCGGCGGGAGGCAGCGGGGTAAGGAACACTGAAGCTTTCTTT
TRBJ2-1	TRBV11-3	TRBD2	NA	CASSLGTSGENEQFF	TGTGCCAGCAGCCTTGGGACTAGCGGGGAAAATGAGCAGTTCTTC
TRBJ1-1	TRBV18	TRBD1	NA	CASSPPGGGQNTEAFF	TGTGCCAGCTCACCACCTGGAGGGGGCCAGAACACTGAAGCTTTCTTT
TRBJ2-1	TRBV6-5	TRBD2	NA	CASSFTSGSSYNEQFF	TGTGCCAGCAGTTTTACTAGCGGTAGCTCCTACAATGAGCAGTTCTTC
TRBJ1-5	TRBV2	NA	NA	CASSEVEGRQPQHF	TGTGCCAGCAGTGAAGTGGAGGGGAGGCAGCCCCAGCATTTT
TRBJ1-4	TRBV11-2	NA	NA	CASSLAEVTVVNEKLFF	TGTGCCAGCAGCTTAGCTGAAGTAACAGTCGTTAATGAAAAACTGTTTTTT
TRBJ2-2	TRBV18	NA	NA	CASSPPNTGELFF	TGTGCCAGCTCACCCCCCAACACCGGGGAGCTGTTTTTT
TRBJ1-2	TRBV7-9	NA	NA	CASSQGNYGYTF	TGTGCCAGTAGCCAGGGTAACTATGGCTACACCTTC
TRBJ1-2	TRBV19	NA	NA	CASSRTDYGYTF	TGTGCCAGTAGTCGGACAGACTATGGCTACACCTTC
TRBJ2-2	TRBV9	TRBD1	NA	CASSGGQGSVANTGELFF	TGTGCCAGCAGCGGGGGACAGGGCTCGGTGGCGAACACCGGGGAGCTGTTTTTT
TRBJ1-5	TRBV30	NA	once	CAWARDTNQPQHF	TGTGCCTGGGCTAGGGACACCAATCAGCCCCAGCATTTT
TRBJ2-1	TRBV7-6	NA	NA	CASSLGGREQFF	TGTGCCAGCAGCTTAGGAGGCCGTGAGCAGTTCTTC
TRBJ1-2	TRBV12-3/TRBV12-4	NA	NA	CASGEGNYGYTF	TGTGCCAGTGGGGAGGGGAACTATGGCTACACCTTC
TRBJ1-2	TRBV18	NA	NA	CASSPDRQALNYGYTF	TGTGCCAGCTCACCAGACCGACAGGCCCTTAACTATGGCTACACCTTC